The T cell receptor beta chain described here comes from a study of blood T cell repertoires in COVID-19. Study context: The analysed material was cDNA or gDNA that came from T cells, B-cell-depleted T cells, or PBMCs.

Germline assignment: CDR1 MDHEN and CDR2 SYDVKM. Trimming at V came to 4 bases and at J to 7 bases, leaving 11 bases not matched to a gene. The CDR3 covers 16 residues. Clones were read by immunoSEQ multiplex PCR, and TCRdb kept only the in-frame ones, dropping some. The sample includes about 75,000 clones, around nine tenths seen only once; the top ten take roughly a fifth. The chain couples TRBV28 to TRBJ1-2; TRBD1 aligns across 11 bases. The clonotype comes from a human donor in a cohort sampled during active COVID-19. Source material: peripheral blood. The DNA of the CDR3 is TGTGCCAGCAGTTCGATTAGGGACAGGGGGTCGGTTGGCTACACCTTC. Translating gives CASSSIRDRGSVGYTF.